Detailed here is one TCR beta chain. This record comes from a study of blood T cell repertoires in COVID-19. Trimming took 6 bases from V and 0 from J, leaving 21 bases between them. Germline V gives CDR1 MNHEY, CDR2 SMNVEV (reference sequence). The CDR3 covers 18 residues. Only in-frame clones appear in the TCRdb table, and some are missing; sequencing was by immunoSEQ multiplex PCR. The table shows fewer than 200,000 clones, with 79% occurring only once. Material for sequencing was peripheral blood. The clonotype comes from a woman aged 60-75 years with COVID-19, enrolled during active disease. The genes are TRBV27 and TRBJ1-5; perhaps TRBD1 as D (6 bases). The chain's CDR3 is CASSLRRDISHSNQPQHF. The CDR3 DNA follows: TGTGCCAGCAGCCTACGAAGGGACATAAGTCATAGCAATCAGCCCCAGCATTTT.